The entry below gives a single T cell receptor beta chain sequence along with its context. The specificity of this receptor is unknown. The sample holds no much larger clone one base away, and base qualities are not on file. For sequencing of the TCRbeta CDR3 region, genomic DNA was extracted from the sorted cells. TCRbeta CDR3 regions were sequenced using the immunoSEQ Assay. TCRdb holds this immuneACCESS table with in-frame rearrangements only. Some clones are missing; in checked studies, unresolved V genes explain under half, and the rest has no known cause. For this sample the table gives around 19,000 clones, of which approximately 86% were detected only once. In total, the top ten clones hold about 17% of the sample. Taken from the germline V gene, the CDR1 and CDR2 loops are SGHAT and FQNNGV. Including the terminal cysteine and phenylalanine, the CDR3 comprises 11 residues. Only the CDR3 region is kept as DNA, spanning 33 bases read in frame from base 1. Relative to germline, V is 5 bases shorter and J is 8 bases shorter, with 7 bases between their ends.

The source of the sample is a study of OX40 agonist ivuxolimab in advanced cancers. Regarding the complete study: Ivuxolimab, which targeted the costimulatory receptor OX40 (CD134), was an agonistic, fully human IgG2 monoclonal antibody. Intravenous ivuxolimab was administered to patients every 2 weeks at six dose levels: 0.01, 0.1, 0.3, 1.5, 3 and 10 mg/kg. Of the roughly 51 patients in dose escalation, about 20 had hepatocellular carcinoma, about 15 had melanoma, 9 had renal cell carcinoma and 9 had head and neck cancer. In the dose-escalation cohort, around four fifths of patients were male, and the mean age was approximately 60 years, with a range of 23 to 79. Patients were allowed to have had prior anti-PD-1, anti-PD-L1 or anti-CTLA-4 therapy, and 30% to 40% of the dose-escalation patients had been treated with checkpoint inhibitors. Partial responses were achieved by three dose-escalation patients, of whom one had hepatocellular carcinoma and two had cutaneous melanoma. The purpose of peripheral TCRbeta sequencing was to test whether ivuxolimab changed TCR sequence diversity and led to clonal T-cell expansion. The paper reports the monotherapy dose-escalation portion (N of about 47 patients) of the phase I ivuxolimab trial.

Patients with autoimmune disease history or receiving systemic immunosuppression were excluded from the trial. Peripheral blood for TCR sequencing was collected from all dose cohorts at baseline, on cycle 4 day 1, and on cycle 7 day 1. Samples came from an open-label, multicenter, first-in-human phase I dose-escalation trial of ivuxolimab. Adults with locally advanced or metastatic melanoma, renal cell, hepatocellular, or head and neck squamous cell carcinoma were enrolled in the trial. CD4+ and CD8+ T cells were sorted separately from peripheral blood before TCR sequencing. Here is what the overall study found, with its caveats: In the 0.1-3.0 mg/kg groups, partial responders had among the lowest normalized peripheral clonal expansion, particularly in CD8+ T cells. After ivuxolimab, expanded clones were on average more numerous among CD8+ T cells than among CD4+ T cells. Low levels of normalized T-cell clonal expansion were also seen in some nonresponding patients. At doses of 0.1 to 3.0 mg/kg, clonal expansion of both CD4+ and CD8+ blood T cells was observed from baseline to week 6. The antigen specificity of the clonally expanded peripheral T cells was not determined.

The sample consisted of CD4+ or CD8+ T cells sorted from blood, taken in a trial of the OX40 agonist ivuxolimab. Rearrangement joined TRBV11-2 to TRBJ2-1; there is no confident call for the D gene. The sequence was collected from an adult with an advanced solid tumor such as melanoma, head and neck, liver or kidney cancer. The nucleotide sequence is TGTGCCAGCAGCGTAGTCCATGAGCAGTTCTTC. Translation gives CASSVVHEQFF.